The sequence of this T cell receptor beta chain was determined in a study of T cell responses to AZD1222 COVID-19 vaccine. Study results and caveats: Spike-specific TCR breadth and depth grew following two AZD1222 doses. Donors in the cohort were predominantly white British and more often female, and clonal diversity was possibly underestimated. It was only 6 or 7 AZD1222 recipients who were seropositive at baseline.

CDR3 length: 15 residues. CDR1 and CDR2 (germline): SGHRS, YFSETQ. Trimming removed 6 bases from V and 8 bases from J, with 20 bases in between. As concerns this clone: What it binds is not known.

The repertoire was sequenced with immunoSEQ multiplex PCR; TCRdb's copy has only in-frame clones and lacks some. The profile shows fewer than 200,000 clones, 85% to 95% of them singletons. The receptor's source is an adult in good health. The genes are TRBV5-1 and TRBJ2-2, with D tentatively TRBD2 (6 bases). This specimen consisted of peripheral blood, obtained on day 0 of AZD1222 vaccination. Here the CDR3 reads CASIGGLQSSGELFF. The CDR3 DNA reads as TGCGCCAGCATCGGGGGACTCCAATCCTCTGGGGAGCTGTTTTTT.